A selection of T cell receptor beta chains follows, all from one sample in a study of cytomegalovirus exposure and HLA in healthy donors. Assay: immunoSEQ multiplex PCR; the TCRdb copy retains only in-frame clones and omits some. This repertoire comprises fewer than 130,000 clones; its ten largest clones make up 0.45% to 0.6%. The specimen sequenced was PBMCs. The receptors originated from a man aged 50 or older in good health and CMV-seronegative. CDR3s include the opening cysteine and the closing phenylalanine or tryptophan. Each record gives: D gene, V gene, J gene, CDR3 protein, CDR3 DNA. A D gene is named only where the DNA matches it firmly.

D: TRBD2
V: TRBV5-4
J: TRBJ2-7
CDR3: CASSRGGDFPSSEQYF
DNA: TGTGCCAGCAGCCGTGGGGGGGACTTCCCATCGAGTGAGCAGTACTTC

D: TRBD2
V: TRBV6-5
J: TRBJ2-5
CDR3: CASSYESSGRWETQYF
DNA: TGTGCCAGCAGTTACGAGAGTAGCGGGAGGTGGGAGACCCAGTACTTC

D: NA
V: TRBV4-3
J: TRBJ1-3
CDR3: CASSQDFHSGNTIYF
DNA: TGCGCCAGCAGCCAAGATTTCCACTCTGGAAACACCATATATTTT

D: NA
V: TRBV27
J: TRBJ1-3
CDR3: CASSITLPRGSGNTIYF
DNA: TGTGCCAGCAGTATAACTCTACCGCGGGGTTCTGGAAACACCATATATTTT

D: TRBD1
V: TRBV14
J: TRBJ1-1
CDR3: CASSAQGALGTEAFF
DNA: TGTGCCAGCAGCGCACAGGGGGCGTTAGGCACTGAAGCTTTCTTT

D: TRBD1
V: TRBV16
J: TRBJ1-5
CDR3: CASSPETGSGQPQHF
DNA: TGTGCCAGCAGCCCGGAGACAGGGTCTGGGCAGCCCCAGCATTTT

D: TRBD1
V: TRBV5-4
J: TRBJ2-3
CDR3: CASSSEGARGTDTQYF
DNA: TGTGCCAGCAGCTCCGAGGGGGCCCGGGGCACAGATACGCAGTATTTT

D: NA
V: TRBV9
J: TRBJ2-5
CDR3: CASSVARGSGREETQYF
DNA: TGTGCCAGCAGCGTAGCACGGGGGAGCGGCAGGGAAGAGACCCAGTACTTC

D: TRBD1
V: TRBV10-3
J: TRBJ1-5
CDR3: CAISERGQDQPQHF
DNA: TGTGCCATCAGTGAAAGGGGGCAGGATCAGCCCCAGCATTTT

D: NA
V: TRBV4-3
J: TRBJ2-3
CDR3: CASSQDGGIGTDTQYF
DNA: TGCGCCAGCAGCCAAGATGGGGGGATAGGGACAGATACGCAGTATTTT

D: NA
V: TRBV4-3
J: TRBJ2-1
CDR3: CASSPHLDGEDNEQFF
DNA: TGCGCCAGCAGCCCCCACCTTGACGGAGAAGACAATGAGCAGTTCTTC

D: TRBD1
V: TRBV6-1
J: TRBJ2-2
CDR3: CAGRTGGNTGELFF
DNA: TGTGCCGGACGGACAGGGGGGAACACCGGGGAGCTGTTTTTT

D: NA
V: TRBV6-5
J: TRBJ2-1
CDR3: CASNSLRVNEQFF
DNA: TGTGCCAGCAATTCGCTCAGGGTTAATGAGCAGTTCTTC

D: TRBD1
V: TRBV9
J: TRBJ1-2
CDR3: CASSALSGQGPGGYTF
DNA: TGTGCCAGCAGCGCCCTATCTGGACAGGGCCCAGGTGGCTACACCTTC

D: TRBD1
V: TRBV5-4
J: TRBJ1-1
CDR3: CASTKGTDLNTEAFF
DNA: TGTGCCAGTACAAAGGGGACAGACCTGAACACTGAAGCTTTCTTT

D: NA
V: TRBV11-2
J: TRBJ1-1
CDR3: CASSFTAHGGTFF
DNA: TGTGCCAGCAGCTTCACGGCGCACGGGGGAACTTTCTTT

D: NA
V: TRBV9
J: TRBJ2-3
CDR3: CASSRRDSRTDTQYF
DNA: TGTGCCAGCAGCAGGCGGGACAGTCGCACAGATACGCAGTATTTT

D: TRBD1
V: TRBV5-1
J: TRBJ1-2
CDR3: CASSLTGTGLGYTF
DNA: TGCGCCAGCAGCTTGACCGGGACAGGGCTTGGCTACACCTTC

D: TRBD1
V: TRBV7-9
J: TRBJ1-1
CDR3: CASSLGQGTEAFF
DNA: TGTGCCAGCAGCCTCGGACAGGGGACTGAAGCTTTCTTT

D: NA
V: TRBV10-3
J: TRBJ2-7
CDR3: CAIRSGDRSSYEQYF
DNA: TGTGCCATCAGATCAGGGGATAGGAGCTCCTACGAGCAGTACTTC

D: NA
V: TRBV4-2
J: TRBJ2-5
CDR3: CASSQAGYQETQYF
DNA: TGTGCCAGCAGCCAAGCGGGGTACCAAGAGACCCAGTACTTC

D: TRBD1
V: TRBV5-1
J: TRBJ2-5
CDR3: CASSPRDREETQYF
DNA: TGCGCCAGCAGCCCCAGGGACAGGGAAGAGACCCAGTACTTC

D: NA
V: TRBV5-1
J: TRBJ2-7
CDR3: CASSIWDKAYEQYF
DNA: TGCGCCAGCAGCATCTGGGACAAGGCCTACGAGCAGTACTTC

D: NA
V: TRBV7-2
J: TRBJ2-7
CDR3: CASSFSASSYEQYF
DNA: TGTGCCAGCAGCTTCAGCGCGAGCTCCTACGAGCAGTACTTC

D: TRBD1
V: TRBV9
J: TRBJ2-1
CDR3: CASSGRQGAQANEQFF
DNA: TGTGCCAGCAGCGGAAGACAGGGGGCGCAAGCCAATGAGCAGTTCTTC

D: NA
V: TRBV5-1
J: TRBJ1-4
CDR3: CASSLGLGFEKLFF
DNA: TGCGCCAGCAGCTTGGGTTTGGGCTTCGAAAAACTGTTTTTT

D: NA
V: TRBV7-9
J: TRBJ2-2
CDR3: CASSLLENTGELFF
DNA: TGTGCCAGCAGCTTACTAGAGAACACCGGGGAGCTGTTTTTT

D: NA
V: TRBV4-3
J: TRBJ2-7
CDR3: CASSQKIQGSEQYF
DNA: TGCGCCAGCAGCCAGAAGATACAGGGTTCCGAGCAGTACTTC

D: NA
V: TRBV7-2
J: TRBJ2-1
CDR3: CASSIGTGDEQFF
DNA: TGTGCCAGCAGCATAGGGACTGGAGATGAGCAGTTCTTC

D: NA
V: TRBV5-1
J: TRBJ1-1
CDR3: CASSLTVHSEEAFF
DNA: TGCGCCAGCAGCTTGACGGTACATTCGGAGGAAGCTTTCTTT

D: NA
V: TRBV5-1
J: TRBJ1-2
CDR3: CASSPSGTRDYYGYTF
DNA: TGCGCCAGCAGCCCTTCCGGGACAAGAGATTACTATGGCTACACCTTC

D: TRBD1
V: TRBV7-9
J: TRBJ2-2
CDR3: CASSFRTGTRYSGTGELFF
DNA: TGTGCCAGCAGCTTTCGGACAGGGACTCGGTATTCGGGGACCGGGGAGCTGTTTTTT

D: NA
V: TRBV6-6
J: TRBJ2-5
CDR3: CASSYSAQNSYF
DNA: TGTGCCAGCAGTTACTCGGCCCAGAACAGCTACTTC

D: NA
V: TRBV7-8
J: TRBJ1-1
CDR3: CASSLGPRGTEAFF
DNA: TGTGCCAGCAGCTTAGGCCCGAGAGGGACTGAAGCTTTCTTT

D: NA
V: TRBV2
J: TRBJ1-4
CDR3: CASSNAVPSGSNEKLFF
DNA: TGTGCCAGCAGTAACGCGGTGCCCTCGGGGTCTAATGAAAAACTGTTTTTT

D: TRBD1
V: TRBV6-6
J: TRBJ1-2
CDR3: CASSRDRGNYGYTF
DNA: TGTGCCAGCAGTAGAGACAGGGGAAACTATGGCTACACCTTC

D: NA
V: TRBV7-9
J: TRBJ1-1
CDR3: CASSRRGVRAESDTEAFF
DNA: TGTGCCAGCAGCCGTAGGGGTGTACGGGCAGAATCTGACACTGAAGCTTTCTTT

D: NA
V: TRBV6-6
J: TRBJ1-5
CDR3: CASERHDSNQPQHF
DNA: TGTGCCAGCGAGAGACACGATAGCAATCAGCCCCAGCATTTT

D: NA
V: TRBV10-3
J: TRBJ2-7
CDR3: CAINSGVDLGEQYF
DNA: TGTGCCATTAACTCCGGGGTAGACCTCGGCGAGCAGTACTTC

D: NA
V: TRBV2
J: TRBJ2-7
CDR3: CASSEGGDEQYF
DNA: TGTGCCAGCAGTGAAGGCGGGGACGAGCAGTACTTC

D: TRBD1
V: TRBV6-5
J: TRBJ1-1
CDR3: CASRPGQALNTEAFF
DNA: TGTGCCAGCAGACCGGGACAGGCCTTGAACACTGAAGCTTTCTTT

D: TRBD1
V: TRBV7-2
J: TRBJ2-2
CDR3: CASSSTGDRRTGELFF
DNA: TGTGCCAGCAGCTCTACCGGGGACAGGCGAACCGGGGAGCTGTTTTTT

D: NA
V: TRBV7-9
J: TRBJ1-1
CDR3: CASSLAGNEAFF
DNA: TGTGCCAGCAGCTTGGCAGGGAATGAAGCTTTCTTT

D: TRBD1
V: TRBV19
J: TRBJ1-2
CDR3: CASRPTGTGNKGYTF
DNA: TGTGCCAGTAGGCCGACCGGGACAGGGAATAAGGGCTACACCTTC

D: NA
V: TRBV4-2
J: TRBJ2-3
CDR3: CASSQVLGAADTQYF
DNA: TGTGCCAGCAGCCAAGTTCTGGGGGCGGCAGATACGCAGTATTTT

D: NA
V: TRBV14
J: TRBJ1-2
CDR3: CASSQAGDYGYTF
DNA: TGTGCCAGCAGCCAGGCCGGGGACTATGGCTACACCTTC

D: TRBD1
V: TRBV7-8
J: TRBJ2-2
CDR3: CASSLVVGGPGELFF
DNA: TGTGCCAGCAGCTTAGTAGTAGGGGGCCCCGGGGAGCTGTTTTTT

D: TRBD1
V: TRBV18
J: TRBJ1-1
CDR3: CASSRQGDLGEAFF
DNA: TGTGCCAGCTCGCGACAGGGAGACTTGGGTGAAGCTTTCTTT

D: TRBD2
V: TRBV11-2
J: TRBJ2-7
CDR3: CASSLMLTSGTYEQYF
DNA: TGTGCCAGCAGCTTAATGCTAACTAGCGGGACCTACGAGCAGTACTTC

D: NA
V: TRBV5-1
J: TRBJ1-1
CDR3: CASSGENTEAFF
DNA: TGCGCCAGCAGCGGAGAGAACACTGAAGCTTTCTTT